This TCR beta chain was sequenced during a study of metastatic and nonmetastatic thyroid tumors (TCRdb year 2020). A note on the overall study: Repertoires from peripheral blood and from tumor or nodule tissue samples of malignant and benign thyroid patients were compared. Overall study results and their limits: In both blood and tumor samples, malignant tumors were reported to have significantly higher TCR beta diversity than benign nodules.

Note on this clone: Its recognized antigen is unknown. Per-base quality was not reported, and no clone a single base away is much larger than it.

The protocol used for the library was PCR. The sequencer was an Illumina HiSeq 4000. High-throughput sequencing was used to profile the TCR beta-chain CDR3 region of each patient. The study's processing was this. Drawing on CDR3 differences between clinicopathological groups, the researchers built a classifier meant to tell apart patients with distant-metastatic papillary thyroid cancer. To measure repertoire diversity the researchers used the Shannon index, while the Morisita-Horn index served to gauge how similar the tumor and blood repertoires were. TCRdb took the public reads, trimmed them with fastp at Q25, ran MiXCR for clone calling and kept in-frame beta chains. These V and J calls rely on TCRdb rather than the paper's analysis. For this sample the table gives thousands of clones, of which approximately 34% were detected only once. Roughly a third of the sample comes from the top ten. From the germline V gene, CDR1 is SGHDT and CDR2 is YYEEEE. V has 4 bases trimmed and J has 4 bases trimmed; junction bases matching no gene number 7. From its cysteine to its phenylalanine, the CDR3 spans 16 amino acids. Of the read, only the CDR3 DNA is kept; its 48 bases are in frame from base 1.

None of the patients had been given any treatment before thyroid surgery. Patient clinical samples collected from about 2011 to 2018 were retrospectively analysed using T-cell receptor beta sequencing. In this chain, TRBV5-6 is recombined with TRBJ2-3, with 12 central nucleotides matching TRBD2. The sequencing input was adjacent normal tissue. The sequence derives from a female donor with papillary thyroid cancer or a benign thyroid nodule (not recorded which). Some clones in this sample may be carry-over from other donors' samples. Here the CDR3 is given as CASSPPTSGSSDTQYF. In nucleotide form, the sequence is TGTGCCAGCAGCCCCCCGACTAGCGGGAGTTCAGATACGCAGTATTTT.